This T cell receptor beta chain is from a study of cytomegalovirus exposure and HLA in healthy donors. The study, taken as a whole, reports: Earlier analysis looked at TCR beta V segments, and most were productive about 90% or about 30% of the time. Most of the CMV-associated TCR beta chains (in a later analysis) appeared to be HLA-restricted. Later analysis associated a missense DCLRE1C variant with TCR beta V- and J-gene trimming. Later, an analysis showed that TCR beta chains associated with HLA were more clonally expanded than others that were equally common.

60 Vbeta and 13 Jbeta primers were used in PCR. Libraries were prepared by immunoSEQ multiplex PCR; TCRdb keeps only in-frame clonotypes and omits some of them. This sample's table reports 55,000 to 70,000 clones. Germline CDR1 is KGHSH and CDR2 is LQKENI. There are 16 residues in the CDR3. With 1 base clipped from V and 4 bases from J, the junction kept 2 bases outside the gene matches. Concerning this clone itself: Its specificity is unknown.

V usage is TRBV18 and J usage is TRBJ2-2; 11 nucleotides agree with TRBD1. The TCR originated in a female donor in good health and CMV-seropositive. The specimen sequenced was PBMCs. This CDR3 is CASSPRGQGATGELFF. The CDR3 DNA sequence: TGTGCCAGCTCACCACGAGGACAGGGGGCCACCGGGGAGCTGTTTTTT.